This TCR beta chain was identified during a study of shared clonotypes between healthy human individuals. Background on the study: Serving as donors were a couple of women and a few men, whose ages spanned 18 to 49.

Genomic DNA of each subset was evenly split across several immunoSEQ plates. Produced via immunoSEQ multiplex PCR; TCRdb's table is partial and in-frame only. In the table there are 1,500,000 or so clones, 98% to 99% of which are singletons. The CDR3 is 15 amino acids. Trimming took 4 bases from V and 3 from J; bases not matched to a gene: 8. CDR1 and CDR2 from the germline V gene are SGHRS and YFSETQ. The V call is TRBV5-1, the J call TRBJ2-7, with 9 bases that match TRBD1. The TCR sequence derives from a man between 25 and 39 years old in good health. Material for sequencing was naive CD4+ T cells sorted from blood. Subset: CD45RA+ positively selected. The CDR3 is CASSHGTGIVYEQYF. The CDR3, as DNA: TGCGCCAGCAGCCACGGGACAGGGATAGTCTACGAGCAGTACTTC.